This T cell receptor (beta chain) was found in a study of cytomegalovirus exposure and HLA in healthy donors (dated by TCRdb to the late 2010s). For the wider study: According to a later analysis, one platform produced both the roughly 110 validation repertoires and the 730 or so repertoires of the first cohort. The study aimed to test whether cataloging public T cell receptors could reveal signatures of past pathogen exposure. Besides the first cohort of hundreds of subjects, a separate validation cohort made up of roughly 120 different subjects was used. The study combined high-throughput TCR immunosequencing, statistical association of individual TCRs with disease status, and machine learning to predict cytomegalovirus infection status. Summary of the overall study and its limitations: In both the original and validation cohorts, the classifier was reported to diagnose cytomegalovirus status with high specificity and sensitivity. It was suggested by the authors that the approach could potentially be generalized to other disease states and immunological phenotypes. In vitro tests confirmed that a few of the cytomegalovirus-associated TCR beta chains recognize cytomegalovirus antigens. Subsequent analysis determined that TCRs grouped into clusters in the first cohort also showed a tendency toward co-occurrence across the roughly 110 validation repertoires, and roughly 94% of cluster scores exceeded 0. While some public TCRs were present in many individuals, most TCR sequences turned up only very rarely across donors. The validation cohort had no HLA typing available for a later analysis, so co-occurrence within that cohort was assessed over all 120 or so repertoires. A total of about 150 TCR beta chains were listed by the study as associated with cytomegalovirus.

Library creation used the immunoSEQ multiplex PCR assay. Per the source publication's procedure: A statistical classification framework was built to diagnose cytomegalovirus status from the catalog of TCR beta chain sequences. TCRdb mirrors the immuneACCESS table, restricted to in-frame sequences. Some clones are absent from its copies; in checked studies, under half trace to an unresolved V gene, and the reason for the others is unknown. The V and J calls and clone size are taken from that table; D and trimming were inferred from the DNA. The sample yields roughly 70,000 clones; roughly 90% were counted once. Together, the top ten hold 3% to 4% of the sample. The donors were included in the validation cohort of over a hundred subjects, a group kept apart from the roughly 700-subject first cohort. For this chain, trimming is 7 bases at the V end and 4 bases at the J end, and the number of junction bases without a gene match is 10. CDR1 SNHLY and CDR2 FYNNEI were looked up in the germline V gene. The CDR3 holds 16 amino acids from the cysteine to the phenylalanine. Only CDR3 DNA remains: 48 bases, in frame from the first base.

For this clone: Its cognate antigen has yet to be identified. The input lacks base qualities; no much larger clone sits a single base away.

The sequence was obtained from a woman aged 18-30 years in good health and CMV-seropositive. Sequencing was performed on PBMCs. Here the chain combines TRBV2 and TRBJ2-5, with 12 bases in between that match TRBD2. The nucleotides are TGTGCCAGCATGACTAGCGGGGGCTTCGGGAGAGAGACCCAGTACTTC. Its amino acids are CASMTSGGFGRETQYF.